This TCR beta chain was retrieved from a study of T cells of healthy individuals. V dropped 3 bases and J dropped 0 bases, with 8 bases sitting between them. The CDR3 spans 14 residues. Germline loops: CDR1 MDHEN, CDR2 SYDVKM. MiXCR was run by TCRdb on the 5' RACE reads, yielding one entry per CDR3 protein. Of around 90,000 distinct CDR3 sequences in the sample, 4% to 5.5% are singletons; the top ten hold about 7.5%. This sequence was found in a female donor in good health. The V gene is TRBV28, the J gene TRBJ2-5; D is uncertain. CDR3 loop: CASSFQPNQETQYF. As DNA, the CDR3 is TGTGCCAGCAGTTTTCAGCCGAACCAAGAGACCCAGTACTTC.